This is a list of T cell receptor beta chains from one sample in a study of shared clonotypes between healthy human individuals. Sequencing used immunoSEQ multiplex PCR; TCRdb keeps in-frame clones, though not all of them. This sample has approximately 2,000,000 clones, with over 85% found just once. The sample taken for sequencing was naive CD8+ T cells from PBMCs. The receptor set was obtained from a man aged 18 to 30 in good health. Some clones in this sample may be carry-over from other donors' samples. The CDR3 runs from the conserved cysteine through the conserved F or W. D genes are given only for firm matches. Rows may omit the clone size; those that give it use once, few, many or a size class.

J gene,clone size,D gene,V gene,CDR3 DNA,CDR3 protein
TRBJ2-7,NA,TRBD2,TRBV6-5,TGTGCCAGCAGTTACTCAGCGGGGGTTAGAGTCCACGAGCAGTACTTC,CASSYSAGVRVHEQYF
TRBJ2-1,once,TRBD2,TRBV28,TGTGCCAGCAGTTCCTTTCGGACTAGCGGGAACAATGAGCAGTTCTTC,CASSSFRTSGNNEQFF
TRBJ2-1,once,NA,TRBV4-1,TGCGCCAGCAGCCAATTAACTCTGGGGAGAGAGGGATTACAGTTCTTC,CASSQLTLGREGLQFF
TRBJ2-1,NA,NA,TRBV7-9,TGTGCCAGCAGCCTTGGGAGGCCCCGGGACAATGAGCAGTTCTTC,CASSLGRPRDNEQFF
TRBJ1-6,NA,NA,TRBV27,TGTGCCAGCAGTCCCTATCACCCCCCCATCCTCCACTTT,CASSPYHPPILHF
TRBJ2-5,NA,NA,TRBV11-2,TGTGCCAGCAGCTCTAAAGAGACCCAGTACTTC,CASSSKETQYF
TRBJ2-1,NA,NA,TRBV11-2,TGTGCCAGCAGCTTACACCCGGGGATCTCCTACAATGAGCAGTTCTTC,CASSLHPGISYNEQFF
TRBJ2-5,NA,NA,TRBV28,TGTGCCAGCAGTTTATGGGGGAAGCTTCCAAAAGAGACCCAGTACTTC,CASSLWGKLPKETQYF
TRBJ2-7,NA,TRBD1,TRBV5-1,TGCGCCAGCACGGACAGGGCCTACGAGCAGTACTTC,CASTDRAYEQYF
TRBJ1-1,few,NA,TRBV30,TGTGCCTGGAGTATAGCCGTCAGGACTGAAGCTTTCTTT,CAWSIAVRTEAFF
TRBJ1-3,NA,NA,TRBV15,TGTGCCACCAGCAGAGATAGGGAACAGGGACCTGGAAACACCATATATTTT,CATSRDREQGPGNTIYF
TRBJ1-4,NA,NA,TRBV6-1,TGTGCCAGCAGTGAACTGGGTCAGGGCTATGAAAAACTGTTTTTT,CASSELGQGYEKLFF
TRBJ2-7,once,NA,TRBV15,TGTGCCACCAGCAGAGCGGACCAAACATCCTACGAGCAGTACTTC,CATSRADQTSYEQYF
TRBJ1-4,once,TRBD1,TRBV4-2,TGTGCCAGCAGCCAAGTCCCAGGGGGGATTATAACTAATGAAAAACTGTTTTTT,CASSQVPGGIITNEKLFF
TRBJ2-3,NA,NA,TRBV11-2,TGTGCCAGCAGCTTAGGGTCGGATACGCAGTATTTT,CASSLGSDTQYF
TRBJ1-1,NA,NA,TRBV28,TGTGCCAGCAGTTTCAGGAACACTGAAGCTTTCTTT,CASSFRNTEAFF
TRBJ1-4,NA,NA,TRBV27,TGTGCCAGCAGTTTATTCAGAGGGCGGGGGGAAAAACTGTTTTTT,CASSLFRGRGEKLFF
TRBJ2-3,NA,NA,TRBV25-1,TGTGCCAGCAGTGACCTACCTAGCGAGGCCCCGAGGGATACGCAGTATTTT,CASSDLPSEAPRDTQYF
TRBJ1-1,few,NA,TRBV7-9,TGTGCCAGCACCCCCGTACAGGCCCAGACTGAAGCTTTCTTT,CASTPVQAQTEAFF
TRBJ1-5,NA,NA,TRBV28,TGTGCCAGCAGTCGCGCACGGGGTGGCCAGCCCCAGCATTTT,CASSRARGGQPQHF
TRBJ2-1,once,TRBD1,TRBV10-3,TGTGCCATCAGTGAGCTACCGGGACAGGGGTACAATGAGCAGTTCTTC,CAISELPGQGYNEQFF
TRBJ2-7,NA,NA,TRBV5-4,TGTGCCAGCAGCTTGCTCGGCGTACAGGGCAGTTACGAGCAGTACTTC,CASSLLGVQGSYEQYF
TRBJ2-2,NA,NA,TRBV2,TGTGCCAGCAGTGACCCCAGGACAGACCCGAACACCGGGGAGCTGTTTTTT,CASSDPRTDPNTGELFF
TRBJ2-1,once,NA,TRBV4-3,TGCGCCAGCAGCCAAGATCTGGGAGGCTACAATGAGCAGTTCTTC,CASSQDLGGYNEQFF
TRBJ2-4,NA,NA,TRBV29-1,TGCAGCGCACACGAAATAGCCAAAAACATTCAGTACTTC,CSAHEIAKNIQYF
TRBJ2-3,once,NA,TRBV27,TGTGCCAGCAGTCCGGTGACAGGTTATAGCACAGATACGCAGTATTTT,CASSPVTGYSTDTQYF